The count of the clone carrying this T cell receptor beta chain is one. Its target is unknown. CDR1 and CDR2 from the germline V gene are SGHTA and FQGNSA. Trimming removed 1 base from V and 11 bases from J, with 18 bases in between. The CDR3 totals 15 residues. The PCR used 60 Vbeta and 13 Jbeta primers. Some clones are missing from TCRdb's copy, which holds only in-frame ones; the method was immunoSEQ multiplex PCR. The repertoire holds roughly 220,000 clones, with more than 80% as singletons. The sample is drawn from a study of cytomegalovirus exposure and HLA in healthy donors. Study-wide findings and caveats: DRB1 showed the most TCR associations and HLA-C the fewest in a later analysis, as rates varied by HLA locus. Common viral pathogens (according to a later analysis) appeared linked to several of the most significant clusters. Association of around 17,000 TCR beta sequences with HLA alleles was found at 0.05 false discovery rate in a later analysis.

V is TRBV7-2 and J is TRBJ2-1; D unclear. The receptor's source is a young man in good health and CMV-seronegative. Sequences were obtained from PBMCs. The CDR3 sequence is CASSLGGGPSEKQFF. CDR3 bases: TGTGCCAGCAGCTTAGGCGGCGGTCCTTCCGAGAAGCAGTTCTTC.